A selection of T cell receptor beta chains follows, all from one sample in a study of cytomegalovirus exposure and HLA in healthy donors. Assay used: immunoSEQ multiplex PCR; TCRdb lists only in-frame clones, some missing. The profile shows 60,000 to 100,000 clones, 60% to 85% of them singletons. The sample consisted of PBMCs. The receptors originated from a man aged 40-49 years in good health and CMV-seronegative. Each CDR3 is given with its conserved first and last residue. A D gene is named only where the DNA matches it firmly. For some rows the clone size is stated as once, few or many, or as a class when expanded; others skip it.

V gene,clone size,J gene,D gene,CDR3 DNA,CDR3 protein
TRBV19,NA,TRBJ1-1,NA,TGTGCCAGTAGTTTGGGACTGCTGAACACTGAAGCTTTCTTT,CASSLGLLNTEAFF
TRBV5-1,NA,TRBJ2-1,TRBD2,TGCGCCAGCAGGCCAAGCGGGGGCAACAATGAGCAGTTCTTC,CASRPSGGNNEQFF
TRBV5-1,NA,TRBJ2-4,TRBD2,TGCGCCAGCAGCCGGAAACCACTAGCGGGAGGGAGTATAGCCAAAAACATTCAGTACTTC,CASSRKPLAGGSIAKNIQYF
TRBV18,NA,TRBJ1-1,TRBD1,TGTGCCAGCTCACCTCAGGGGGCGGGTACTGAAGCTTTCTTT,CASSPQGAGTEAFF
TRBV6-1,NA,TRBJ2-4,NA,TGTGCCAGCAGCCCCCCAGAAAAAAACATTCAGTACTTC,CASSPPEKNIQYF
TRBV6-5,few,TRBJ1-2,TRBD1,TGTGCCACCGGTCGACAGGGGGCGCGCTATGGCTACACCTTC,CATGRQGARYGYTF
TRBV7-8,NA,TRBJ1-3,TRBD1,TGTGCCAGCAGCTTGACAGGGAGAGGAAACACCATATATTTT,CASSLTGRGNTIYF
TRBV2,NA,TRBJ2-7,TRBD1,TGTGCCAGCAGTATGTCACGGACAGGGTATAGGTCCTACGAGCAGTACTTC,CASSMSRTGYRSYEQYF
TRBV5-1,NA,TRBJ2-7,TRBD1,TGCGCCAGCAGCTGGGGGGACAGGGGGGCCTACGAGCAGTACTTC,CASSWGDRGAYEQYF
TRBV18,NA,TRBJ1-5,TRBD1,TGTGCCAGCTCACCACTGGGGACAGGGGGCCTCGATCAGCCCCAGCATTTT,CASSPLGTGGLDQPQHF
TRBV28,few,TRBJ2-1,TRBD2,TGTGCCAGCAGGTCACCTAGCGGAGCGTACAATGAGCAGTTCTTC,CASRSPSGAYNEQFF
TRBV7-9,NA,TRBJ1-1,NA,TGTGCCAGCAACGGGACACCGAACACTGAAGCTTTCTTT,CASNGTPNTEAFF
TRBV9,NA,TRBJ2-7,NA,TGTGCCAGCAGCCAGGCGCTCTCCTACGAGCAGTACTTC,CASSQALSYEQYF
TRBV5-1,NA,TRBJ1-3,TRBD1,TGCGCCAGCAGCCATGGACAGGGTAGTAACACCATATATTTT,CASSHGQGSNTIYF
TRBV13,once,TRBJ2-1,TRBD2,TGTGCCAGCAGCGCAGGACTAGCGGGAGGTGAGCAGTTCTTC,CASSAGLAGGEQFF
TRBV6-1,NA,TRBJ2-7,TRBD1,TGTGCCAGCAGTGAACCCGGGACAGGGTCCTACGAGCAGTACTTC,CASSEPGTGSYEQYF
TRBV6-5,NA,TRBJ1-5,NA,TGTGCCAGCAGCTCAGACAGAGAGAGACAGCCCCAGCATTTT,CASSSDRERQPQHF
TRBV7-9,NA,TRBJ2-1,TRBD1,TGTGCCAGCGGGGTAACCGGGACAGTTTACAATGAGCAGTTCTTC,CASGVTGTVYNEQFF
TRBV19,few,TRBJ2-2,NA,TGTGCCAGTAGTAGAACAGGGATCGGGGAGCTGTTTTTT,CASSRTGIGELFF
TRBV7-3,NA,TRBJ2-5,NA,TGTGCCAGCAGCTTAAATCACCAACGGGGAGAGACCCAGTACTTC,CASSLNHQRGETQYF
TRBV6-4,NA,TRBJ2-3,NA,TGTGCCAGCAGTGAACAGGCAACAGATACGCAGTATTTT,CASSEQATDTQYF
TRBV6-5,NA,TRBJ2-1,TRBD2,TGTGCCAGCAAACTAGCGGAGGCCTACAATGAGCAGTTCTTC,CASKLAEAYNEQFF